The T cell receptor (beta chain) described here comes from a study of OX40 agonist ivuxolimab in advanced cancers. Study summary: The dose-escalation cohort had hepatocellular carcinoma, melanoma, renal cell or head and neck cancer. Study findings and constraints: Mean expanded clone counts were higher in CD8+ than CD4+ T cells. Clonal expansion by week 6 occurred in CD4+ and CD8+ blood T cells (at 0.1 to 3.0 mg/kg).

With V trimmed by 5 bases and J by 2 bases, 5 bases remained unmatched. Germline V gene data show CDR1 as SGHRS and CDR2 as YFSETQ. The CDR3 covers 14 residues. About this clone: Its antigen is as yet unknown.

Sequencing was performed with immunoSEQ multiplex PCR; in TCRdb, only in-frame clones are kept and a portion is missing. The sample consists of tens of thousands of clones, over 90% of them appearing once. The clonotype was recovered from an adult with an advanced solid tumor such as melanoma, head and neck, liver or kidney cancer. Sequencing was performed on CD4+ or CD8+ T cells sorted from blood, taken in a trial of the OX40 agonist ivuxolimab. The chain recombines TRBV5-1 with TRBJ2-7; 9 bases are shared with TRBD1. CDR3 bases: TGCGCCAGCAGGGCTGGGACAGGGACCTACGAGCAGTACTTC. Residues: CASRAGTGTYEQYF.